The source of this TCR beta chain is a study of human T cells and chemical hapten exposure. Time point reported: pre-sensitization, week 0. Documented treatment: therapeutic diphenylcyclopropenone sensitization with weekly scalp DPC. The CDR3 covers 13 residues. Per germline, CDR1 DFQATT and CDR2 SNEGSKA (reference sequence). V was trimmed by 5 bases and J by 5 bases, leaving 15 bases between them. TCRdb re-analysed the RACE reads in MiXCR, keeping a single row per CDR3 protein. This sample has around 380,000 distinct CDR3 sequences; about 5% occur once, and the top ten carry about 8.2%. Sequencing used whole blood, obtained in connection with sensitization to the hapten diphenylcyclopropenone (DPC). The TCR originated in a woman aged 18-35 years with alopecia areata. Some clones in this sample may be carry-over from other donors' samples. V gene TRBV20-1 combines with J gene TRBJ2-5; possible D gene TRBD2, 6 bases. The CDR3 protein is CSADWIGGETQYF. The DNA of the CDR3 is TGCAGTGCTGACTGGATAGGAGGGGAGACCCAGTACTTC.